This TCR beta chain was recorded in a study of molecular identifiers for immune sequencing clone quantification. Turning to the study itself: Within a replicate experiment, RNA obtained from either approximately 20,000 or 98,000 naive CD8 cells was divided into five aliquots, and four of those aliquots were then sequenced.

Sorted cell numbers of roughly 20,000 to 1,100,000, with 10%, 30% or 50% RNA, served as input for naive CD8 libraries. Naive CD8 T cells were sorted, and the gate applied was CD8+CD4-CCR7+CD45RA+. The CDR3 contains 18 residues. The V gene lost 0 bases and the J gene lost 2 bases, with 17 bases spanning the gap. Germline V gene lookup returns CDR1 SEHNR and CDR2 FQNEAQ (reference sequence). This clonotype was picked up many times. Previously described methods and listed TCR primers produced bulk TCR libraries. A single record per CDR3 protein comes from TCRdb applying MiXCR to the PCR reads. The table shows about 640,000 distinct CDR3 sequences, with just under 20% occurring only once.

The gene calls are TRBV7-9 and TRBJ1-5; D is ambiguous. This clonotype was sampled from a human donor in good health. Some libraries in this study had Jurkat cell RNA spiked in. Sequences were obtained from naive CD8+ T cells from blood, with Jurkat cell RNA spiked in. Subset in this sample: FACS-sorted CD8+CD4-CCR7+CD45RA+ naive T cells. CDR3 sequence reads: CASSLAGTPIDGNQPQHF. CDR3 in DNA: TGTGCCAGCAGCTTAGCGGGAACCCCGATTGATGGCAATCAGCCCCAGCATTTT.